This T cell receptor (beta chain) was observed in a study of control samples from healthy donors and cancer patients. The CDR3 consists of 13 residues. Trimming took 0 bases from V and 6 from J, leaving 6 bases between them. Germline V gene data show CDR1 as LNHNV and CDR2 as YYDKDF (reference sequence). This clone occurred a few times. Sequencing was performed with immunoSEQ multiplex PCR; in TCRdb, only in-frame clones are kept and a portion is missing. The sample holds approximately 170,000 clones, 90% to 95% seen once. This receptor was identified in a man under 40 in good health. J is TRBJ1-5 and V is TRBV15; D uncertain. Specimen: blood. The CDR3 coding sequence is TGTGCCACCAGCAGAGAGGGCGGTCAGCCCCAGCATTTT. It encodes CATSREGGQPQHF. The variable domain in full, completed from reference TRBV15 and TRBJ1-5, reads DAMVIQNPRYQVTQFGKPVTLSCSQTLNHNVMYWYQQKSSQAPKLLFHYYDKDFNNEADTPDNFQSRRPNTSFCFLDIRSPGLGDTAMYLCATSREGGQPQHFGDGTRLSIL.